The 4 T cell receptor beta chains below were found in one sample sequenced in a study of post-analysis software for immune sequencing data. General study results and limits: Five or six TRBV segments, including TRBV5-6, TRBV5-1 and TRBV20-1, were more frequent in patients than controls.

The antigens of these receptors remain unknown. Every TCR beta cDNA library bore unique molecular identifiers. One entry per CDR3 protein, called by TCRdb with MiXCR from the PCR reads. The sample contains 750,000 to 950,000 distinct CDR3 sequences, 53% of which appear only once. The specimen sequenced was blood. Receptors were obtained from a girl between 10 and 17 years old with multiple sclerosis.

Concerning this clonotype: One junction end does not reproduce the germline sequence, and a read error may be involved. The V call is TRBV20-1, the J call TRBJ1-5; 7 positions agree with TRBD1. Germline lookup yields CDR1 DFQATT and CDR2 SNEGSKA (reference sequence). This CDR3 comprises 13 residues. CDR3 sequence reads: CSANGDSTQPQHF. CDR3 DNA: TGCAGTGCTAACGGGGACAGCACTCAGCCCCAGCATTTT.

As DNA, the CDR3 is TGCAGCGTTGCGGACAGGGAGTCCTATGGCTACACCTTC. Its translation is CSVADRESYGYTF. The V and J genes are TRBV29-1 and TRBJ1-2, with 8 bases matching TRBD1. The CDR3 has 13 amino acids. The V and J ends lost 4 bases and 4 bases, in that order; junction bases with no gene match: 5. The V gene's germline CDR1 is SQVTM and CDR2 ANQGSEA.

The rearrangement links TRBV5-1 to TRBJ1-1; unclear D gene. The germline V gene has CDR1 SGHRS and CDR2 YFSETQ. The CDR3 is 14 amino acids. Trimming removed 1 base from V and 0 bases from J, with 7 bases in between. CDR3 in amino acids: CASSLTAMNTEAFF. CDR3 DNA: TGCGCCAGCAGCTTGACGGCCATGAACACTGAAGCTTTCTTT.

V and J are TRBV15 and TRBJ2-7; 7 bases are shared with TRBD1. CDR1 and CDR2 from the germline V gene are LNHNV and YYDKDF (reference sequence). The J segment lost 0 bases and the V segment lost 6 bases, leaving 8 bases of the junction unmatched. The CDR3 is 15 residues long. CDR3 residues: CATREGTGASYEQYF. DNA for the CDR3: TGTGCCACCAGAGAAGGAACAGGGGCCTCCTACGAGCAGTACTTC.